The clone carrying this T cell receptor beta chain was detected ten times or more. These data come from a study of blood T cells in healthy people across ages. Together with a sample-barcoded 5' primer, a J-beta primer mix was included in a second PCR lasting about 7 to 11 cycles. TCRdb passed the 5' RACE reads through MiXCR, listing each CDR3 protein once. The data show some 1.5 million distinct CDR3 sequences, 28% seen once. This clonotype originated in a woman in her thirties in good health. The sequenced sample was blood.

Here the CDR3 reads CASSWGTGTNYGYTF. The CDR3 DNA reads as TGTGCCAGCAGCTGGGGTACGGGCACTAACTATGGCTACACCTTC. The genes are TRBV7-2 and TRBJ1-2; D is uncertain. The CDR3 is 15 residues long. Germline values: CDR1 SGHTA, CDR2 FQGNSA. V was pared by 4 bases and J by 0 bases, with 12 bases between.